This TCR beta chain was obtained from a study of PD-1 blockade in classical Hodgkin lymphoma. Indicated time point: newly diagnosed, previously untreated cHL patient sample. Repertoires were generated with immunoSEQ multiplex PCR, while TCRdb's copy carries only in-frame clones and drops some. The sample carries 20,000 to 25,000 clones, approximately 94% recorded once. This CDR3 comprises 15 residues. Germline V gene data show CDR1 as MNHEY and CDR2 as SMNVEV (reference sequence). Between the trimmed V and J ends, which lost 5 bases and 3 bases, there was a span of 16 bases. This TCR derives from a human donor with classical Hodgkin lymphoma. The specimen sequenced was peripheral blood mononuclear cells (PBMCs). J is TRBJ1-1 and V is TRBV27; tentatively, D is TRBD1 (5 bases). The CDR3: CASSLRSRGDTEAFF. CDR3 nucleotides: TGTGCCAGCAGTCTAAGGTCCCGAGGGGACACTGAAGCTTTCTTT.